The 21 T cell receptor beta chains below come from one sample, sequenced in a study of CD8+CD57+ T cells in acquired aplastic anemia. CDR3 and TCR beta VDJ profiling relied on genomic DNA as the template. One entry per CDR3 protein, called by TCRdb with MiXCR from the reads. Of more than 250,000 distinct CDR3 sequences listed, around 60% are singletons. The specimen was sorted CD4+, CD8+, or CD8+CD57+ T cells (not recorded which) from PBMCs. The receptors were gathered from a human donor with severe aplastic anemia or a healthy control (not recorded which).

The chain combines TRBV6-2 or TRBV6-3 with TRBJ2-2, with D possibly matching TRBD2 (6 bases). Per germline, CDR1 MNHEY and CDR2 SVGEGT. The CDR3 totals 14 residues. V lost 5 bases and J lost 4, with 11 bases in between. CDR3 amino acids: CASSGRFLTGELFF. CDR3 nucleotide sequence: TGTGCCAGCAGTGGGAGGTTTCTCACCGGGGAGCTGTTTTTT.

This clonotype was recorded only once. The J gene is TRBJ1-4, the V gene TRBV10-2, with D perhaps matching TRBD1 (5 bases). Trimming shortened V by 6 bases and J by 1 base, and 21 bases separated the two germline ends. This CDR3 spans 18 amino acids. The germline V gene encodes CDR1 WSHSY and CDR2 SAAADI. The CDR3 sequence is CASRQPGLAGGTNEKLFF. CDR3 DNA: TGCGCCAGCAGGCAACCGGGACTAGCGGGGGGAACTAATGAAAAACTGTTTTTT.

At least ten counts were recorded for this clonotype. The rearrangement joins TRBV10-3 to TRBJ1-1, with TRBD1 matching over 11 bases. Trimming took 0 bases from V and 1 from J; bases not matched to a gene: 7. CDR3 length: 18 amino acids. Germline CDR1 and CDR2: ENHRY and SYGVKD. The CDR3 coding sequence is TGTGCCATCAGTGAGTCGGCGGACAGGGGGCGGCCGAACACTGAAGCTTTCTTT. Protein sequence: CAISESADRGRPNTEAFF.

This clonotype was seen a few times. The chain carries TRBV5-1 and TRBJ2-7, with D possibly matching TRBD1 (6 bases). CDR3 size: 15 residues. Trimming pared 0 bases from V and 3 bases from J, leaving 13 bases between. From germline, CDR1 is SGHRS and CDR2 YFSETQ. The CDR3 loop is CASSLAGQSIYEQYF. Written as DNA, the CDR3 is TGCGCCAGCAGCTTGGCCGGACAGTCCATCTACGAGCAGTACTTC.

This clonotype was counted ten times or more. The rearrangement joins TRBV20-1 to TRBJ1-2; 7 bases align to TRBD1. The junction had 4 bases not matched to a gene; V was cut back by 2 bases and J by 4 bases. The CDR3 is made up of 13 amino acids. CDR1 is DFQATT and CDR2 is SNEGSKA in the germline V gene (reference sequence). CDR3 nucleotides: TGCAGTGCTAGATTTAGGGGGCTCTATGGCTACACCTTC. Its translation: CSARFRGLYGYTF.

This clonotype has more than one count but fewer than ten. The J gene is TRBJ1-6, the V gene TRBV15; no reliable D call. The CDR3 spans 13 residues. Per germline, CDR1 LNHNV and CDR2 YYDKDF (reference sequence). Trimming pared 4 bases from V and 10 bases from J, leaving 11 bases between. The CDR3 sequence is CATSNDPNSPLHF. The DNA for the CDR3 is TGTGCCACCAGCAATGATCCTAACTCACCCCTCCACTTT.

This rearrangement joins TRBV7-8 to TRBJ1-5, with TRBD1 matching over 10 bases. V shed 4 bases and J 0 bases; nucleotides not matched to a gene: 3. The germline CDR1 and CDR2 sequences are SGHVS and FQNEAQ. This CDR3 has 16 residues. The CDR3 DNA reads TGTGCCAGCAGCTCCCGGACAGGGGGTAGCAATCAGCCCCAGCATTTT. This gives the protein CASSSRTGGSNQPQHF.

This clonotype has a count of ten or more. The chain has TRBV6-1 and TRBJ2-7, with a tentative D call TRBD1 (6 bases). The CDR3 runs to 13 residues. The germline V gene has CDR1 MNHNS and CDR2 SASEGT. V shed 8 bases and J shed 3 bases, with 14 bases lying between them. Written as DNA, the CDR3 is TGTGCCAGCGTCGGACAGAGACGCTACGAGCAGTACTTC. Translated: CASVGQRRYEQYF.

The chain links TRBV20-1 to TRBJ2-1; D gene uncertain. Per the germline V gene, CDR1 is DFQATT and CDR2 is SNEGSKA (reference sequence). V lost 1 base to trimming and J lost 7 bases, with 14 bases between them. The CDR3 has 14 amino acids. The CDR3 spells CSARVGRAMNEQFF. CDR3 nucleotide sequence: TGCAGTGCTAGAGTTGGACGGGCTATGAATGAGCAGTTCTTC.

The chain has TRBV20-1 and TRBJ2-5, with D possibly being TRBD1 (5 bases). Germline V lookup: CDR1 DFQATT, CDR2 SNEGSKA (reference sequence). The CDR3 is 13 residues long. The V end was cut by 2 bases, the J end by 3 bases, with 10 bases between. The CDR3 here is CSARKPGKETQYF. The CDR3 DNA reads TGCAGTGCTAGAAAACCAGGGAAAGAGACCCAGTACTTC.

At least ten counts were recorded for this clonotype. The chain couples TRBV6-6 to TRBJ1-1; a weak D match, TRBD1 (5 bases). V was trimmed by 2 bases and J by 4 bases, leaving 8 bases between them. The length of the CDR3 is 13 residues. The germline gives CDR1 MNHNY, CDR2 SVGAGI (reference sequence). The CDR3 sequence is CASSYGGITEAFF. The CDR3 nucleotides are TGTGCCAGCAGTTACGGGGGGATCACTGAAGCTTTCTTT.

The chain links TRBV7-9 to TRBJ2-5, with TRBD1 as a possible D gene (7 bases). This CDR3 has 14 amino acids. V lost 5 bases, J lost 2 bases, and 12 bases lay in between. The germline V gene has CDR1 SEHNR and CDR2 FQNEAQ (reference sequence). The CDR3 loop is CASSRGTAQETQYF. Here the CDR3 DNA reads TGTGCCAGCAGCCGCGGGACAGCTCAAGAGACCCAGTACTTC.

The V call is TRBV28, the J call TRBJ1-3, with D possibly matching TRBD1 (5 bases). The CDR3 covers 15 residues. Deletions cut 3 bases from V and 4 bases from J, with 13 bases between. Germline V gene lookup returns CDR1 MDHEN and CDR2 SYDVKM. The CDR3 region is CASSLMGVSGNTIYF. CDR3 nucleotide sequence: TGTGCCAGCAGTTTGATGGGGGTCTCCGGAAACACCATATATTTT.

The V gene is TRBV7-8, the J gene TRBJ2-2; 9 nucleotides align to TRBD1. This CDR3 contains 20 residues. With 5 bases clipped from V and 1 base from J, the junction kept 17 bases outside the gene matches. Germline V CDR1 and CDR2: SGHVS, FQNEAQ. The CDR3 loop reads CASSPLGGTGWRMNTGELFF. CDR3 in DNA: TGTGCCAGCAGCCCGTTGGGTGGGACAGGGTGGCGGATGAACACCGGGGAGCTGTTTTTT.

The gene calls are TRBV24-1 and TRBJ2-7; 8 positions agree with TRBD1. There are 21 residues in the CDR3. Trimming removed 1 base from V and 7 bases from J; junction bases left unmatched: 26. The V gene's germline CDR1 is KGHDR and CDR2 SFDVKD. Here the CDR3 DNA reads TGTGCCACCAGTGATTTCTACCCCGGGACAGGTCGTACCCCGCAGTGGGAAGAGCAGTACTTC. Translating gives CATSDFYPGTGRTPQWEEQYF.

The table lists this clonotype with many counts. The genes are TRBV3-1 and TRBJ1-3; D uncertain. V was cut by 4 bases and J by 4 bases, with 14 bases left in between. In germline, CDR1 is LGHDT, CDR2 YNNKEL (reference sequence). The CDR3 spans 15 residues. CDR3 DNA: TGTGCCAGCAGCCCGACGGTGTCTCTCGGAAACACCATATATTTT. Translated: CASSPTVSLGNTIYF.

This clonotype was observed once. The rearrangement joins TRBV10-3 to TRBJ1-2; D is unresolved. The CDR3 runs to 16 residues. CDR1 and CDR2 (germline): ENHRY, SYGVKD. The V end was cut by 7 bases, the J end by 6 bases, with 24 bases between. CDR3 residues: CAITSALGDTRNGYTF. CDR3 sequence (DNA): TGTGCCATCACCTCAGCCCTCGGAGACACCCGAAATGGCTACACCTTC.

This clonotype was recorded at least ten times. This chain uses TRBV7-9 with TRBJ1-2; no definite D call. The CDR3 sequence is 12 residues long. V shed 6 bases and J shed 5 bases, with 10 bases lying between them. CDR1 SEHNR and CDR2 FQNEAQ come from the germline V gene (reference sequence). The CDR3 sequence is CASSGVGYGYTF. CDR3 in DNA: TGTGCCAGCAGTGGGGTGGGGTATGGCTACACCTTC.

A few counts support this clonotype. The chain employs TRBV7-2 and TRBJ2-5; 10 bases fit TRBD2. Trimming cost V 7 bases and J 0 bases; bases outside gene matches: 5. CDR3 size: 15 residues. Looked up from germline, CDR1 is SGHTA and CDR2 is FQGNSA. The CDR3 DNA follows: TGTGCCAGCACCCTGACTAGCGGGCACCAAGAGACCCAGTACTTC. Translating gives CASTLTSGHQETQYF.

V is TRBV7-2 and J is TRBJ1-1; a weak D match, TRBD1 (6 bases). The germline V gene has CDR1 SGHTA and CDR2 FQGNSA. This CDR3 has 12 residues. V lost 5 bases to trimming and J lost 5 bases, with 9 bases between them. Written as DNA, the CDR3 is TGTGCCAGCAGCGTCAGGGGAACTGAAGCTTTCTTT. It specifies CASSVRGTEAFF.

V and J are TRBV19 and TRBJ1-1; a possible D gene is TRBD1 (6 bases). There are 13 residues in the CDR3. Trimming left V 3 bases short and J 5 bases short, with 10 bases between. The germline CDR1 and CDR2 sequences are LNHDA and SQIVND (reference sequence). The CDR3 region has the DNA TGTGCCAGTAGTATTGTAGGGGGTACTGAAGCTTTCTTT. Protein sequence: CASSIVGGTEAFF. The complete variable domain, with remaining parts taken from reference TRBV19 and TRBJ1-1, reads DGGITQSPKYLFRKEGQNVTLSCEQNLNHDAMYWYRQDPGQGLRLIYYSQIVNDFQKGDIAEGYSVSREKKESFPLTVTSAQKNPTAFYLCASSIVGGTEAFFGQGTRLTVV.